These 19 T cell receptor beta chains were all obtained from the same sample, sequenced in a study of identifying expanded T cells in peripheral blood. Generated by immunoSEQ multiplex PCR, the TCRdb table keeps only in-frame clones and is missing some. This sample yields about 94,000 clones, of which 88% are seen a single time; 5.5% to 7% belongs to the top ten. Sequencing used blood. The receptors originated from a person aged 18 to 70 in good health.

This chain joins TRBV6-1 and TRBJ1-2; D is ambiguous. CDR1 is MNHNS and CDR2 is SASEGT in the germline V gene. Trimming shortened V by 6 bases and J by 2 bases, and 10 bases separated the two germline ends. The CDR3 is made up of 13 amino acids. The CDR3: CASRGDTNYGYTF. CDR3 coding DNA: TGTGCCAGCAGGGGAGACACGAACTATGGCTACACCTTC.

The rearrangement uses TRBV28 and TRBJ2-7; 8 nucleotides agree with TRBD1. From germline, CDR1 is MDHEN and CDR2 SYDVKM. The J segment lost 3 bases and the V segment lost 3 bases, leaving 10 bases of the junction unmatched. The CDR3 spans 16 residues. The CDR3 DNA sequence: TGTGCCAGCAGTTTCTCCGGCGGGACAGGAGACTACGAGCAGTACTTC. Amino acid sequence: CASSFSGGTGDYEQYF. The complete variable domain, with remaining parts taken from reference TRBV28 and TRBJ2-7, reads DVKVTQSSRYLVKRTGEKVFLECVQDMDHENMFWYRQDPGLGLRLIYFSYDVKMKEKGDIPEGYSVSREKKERFSLILESASTNQTSMYLCASSFSGGTGDYEQYFGPGTRLTVT.

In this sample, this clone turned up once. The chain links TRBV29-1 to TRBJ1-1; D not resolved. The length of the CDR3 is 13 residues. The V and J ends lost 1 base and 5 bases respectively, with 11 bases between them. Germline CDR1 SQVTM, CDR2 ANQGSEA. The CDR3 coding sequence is TGCAGCGTTGAAGGTGTTCAAGGAACTGAAGCTTTCTTT. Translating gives CSVEGVQGTEAFF.

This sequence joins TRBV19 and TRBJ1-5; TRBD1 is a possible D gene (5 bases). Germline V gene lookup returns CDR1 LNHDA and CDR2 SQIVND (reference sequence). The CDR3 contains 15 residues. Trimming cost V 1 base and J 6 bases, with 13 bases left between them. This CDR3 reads CASSIAHRGVQPQHF. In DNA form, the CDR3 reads TGTGCCAGTAGTATAGCCCACCGGGGGGTTCAGCCCCAGCATTTT.

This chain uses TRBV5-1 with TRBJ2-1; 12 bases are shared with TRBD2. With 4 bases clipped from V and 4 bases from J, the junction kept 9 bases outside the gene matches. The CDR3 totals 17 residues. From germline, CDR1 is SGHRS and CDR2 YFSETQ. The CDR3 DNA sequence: TGCGCCAGCAGCCACTCCGGGACTAGCGGGCGTTACAATGAGCAGTTCTTC. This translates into CASSHSGTSGRYNEQFF.

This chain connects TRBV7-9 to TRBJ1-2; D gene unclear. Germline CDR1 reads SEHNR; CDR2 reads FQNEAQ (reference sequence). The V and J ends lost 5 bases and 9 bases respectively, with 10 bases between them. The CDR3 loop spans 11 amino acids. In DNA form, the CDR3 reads TGTGCCAGCAGCGTAGAAGTGAGCTACACCTTC. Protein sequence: CASSVEVSYTF.

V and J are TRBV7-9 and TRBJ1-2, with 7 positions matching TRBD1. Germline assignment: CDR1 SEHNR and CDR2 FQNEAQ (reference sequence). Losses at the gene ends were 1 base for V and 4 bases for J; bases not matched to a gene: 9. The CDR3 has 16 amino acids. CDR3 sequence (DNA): TGTGCCAGCAGCTTAGGTGGTACAGGGGATGGCTATGGCTACACCTTC. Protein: CASSLGGTGDGYGYTF.

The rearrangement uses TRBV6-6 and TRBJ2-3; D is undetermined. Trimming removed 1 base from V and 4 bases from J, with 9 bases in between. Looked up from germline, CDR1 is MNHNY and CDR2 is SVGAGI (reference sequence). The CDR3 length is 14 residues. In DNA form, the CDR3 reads TGTGCCAGCAGTTACTTGGGGTTTGCAGATACGCAGTATTTT. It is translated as CASSYLGFADTQYF.

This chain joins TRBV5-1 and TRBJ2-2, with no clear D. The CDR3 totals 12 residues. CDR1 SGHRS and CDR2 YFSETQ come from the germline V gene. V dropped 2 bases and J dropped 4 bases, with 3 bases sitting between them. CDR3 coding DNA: TGCGCCAGCAGCTTTAGCACCGGGGAGCTGTTTTTT. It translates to CASSFSTGELFF.

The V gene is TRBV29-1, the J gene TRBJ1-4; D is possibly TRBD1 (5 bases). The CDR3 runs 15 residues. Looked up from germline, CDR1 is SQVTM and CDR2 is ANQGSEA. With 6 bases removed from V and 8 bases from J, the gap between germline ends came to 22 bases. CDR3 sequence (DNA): TGCAGCGTGACTTTAGGGACTAACTTAGGGGAAAAACTGTTTTTT. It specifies CSVTLGTNLGEKLFF.

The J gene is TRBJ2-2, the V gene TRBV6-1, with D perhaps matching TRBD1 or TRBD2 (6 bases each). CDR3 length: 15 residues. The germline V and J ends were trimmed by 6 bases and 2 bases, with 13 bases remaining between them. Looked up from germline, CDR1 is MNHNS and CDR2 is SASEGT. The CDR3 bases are TGTGCCAGCAGCCGGGGGCACATAAACACCGGGGAGCTGTTTTTT. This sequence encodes CASSRGHINTGELFF.

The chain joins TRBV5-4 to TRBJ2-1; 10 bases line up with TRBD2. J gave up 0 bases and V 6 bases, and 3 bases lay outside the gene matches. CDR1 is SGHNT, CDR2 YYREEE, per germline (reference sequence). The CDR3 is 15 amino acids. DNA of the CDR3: TGTGCCAGCACACTAGCGGGGAGCTCCTACAATGAGCAGTTCTTC. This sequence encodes CASTLAGSSYNEQFF.

CDR3 sequence (DNA): TGCGCCAGCAGCTCAGGGGGCGCAACTGGAAACACCATATATTTT. Encoded protein: CASSSGGATGNTIYF. The chain joins TRBV5-1 to TRBJ1-3; 8 bases are a match to TRBD1. The length of the CDR3 is 15 residues. CDR1 SGHRS and CDR2 YFSETQ come from the germline V gene. V lost 3 bases and J lost 2; bases outside the gene matches: 4.

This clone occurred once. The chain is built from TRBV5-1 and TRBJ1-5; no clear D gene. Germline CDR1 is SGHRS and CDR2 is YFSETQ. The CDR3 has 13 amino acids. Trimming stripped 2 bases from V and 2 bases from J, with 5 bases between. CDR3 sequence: CASSFDGNQPQHF. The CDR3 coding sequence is TGCGCCAGCAGCTTTGACGGCAATCAGCCCCAGCATTTT.

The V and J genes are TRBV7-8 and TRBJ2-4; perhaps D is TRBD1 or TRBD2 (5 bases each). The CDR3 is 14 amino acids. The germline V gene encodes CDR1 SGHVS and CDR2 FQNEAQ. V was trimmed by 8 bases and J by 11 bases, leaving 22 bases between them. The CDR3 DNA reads TGTGCCAGCGGCCCTGGCTCGCAGGGACGTGTTCAGTACTTC. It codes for CASGPGSQGRVQYF. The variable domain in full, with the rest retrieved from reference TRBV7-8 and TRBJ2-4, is GAGVSQSPRYKVAKRGQDVALRCDPISGHVSLFWYQQALGQGPEFLTYFQNEAQLDKSGLPSDRFFAERPEGSVSTLKIQRTQQEDSAVYLCASGPGSQGRVQYFGAGTRLSVL.

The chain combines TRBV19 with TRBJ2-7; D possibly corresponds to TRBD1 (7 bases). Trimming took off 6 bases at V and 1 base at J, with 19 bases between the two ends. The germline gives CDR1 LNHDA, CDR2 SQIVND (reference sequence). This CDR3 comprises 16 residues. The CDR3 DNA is TGTGCCAGTAGCCCCTTGCGACAGGGAGGTTCCTACGAGCAGTACTTC. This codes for CASSPLRQGGSYEQYF.

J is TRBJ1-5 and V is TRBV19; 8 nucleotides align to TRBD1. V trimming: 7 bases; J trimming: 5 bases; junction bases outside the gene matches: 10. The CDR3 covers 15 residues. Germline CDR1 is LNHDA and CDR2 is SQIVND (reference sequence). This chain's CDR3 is CASKTRTGTHQPQHF. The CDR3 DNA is TGTGCCAGTAAAACCCGGACAGGGACACATCAGCCCCAGCATTTT. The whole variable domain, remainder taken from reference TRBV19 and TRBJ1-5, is DGGITQSPKYLFRKEGQNVTLSCEQNLNHDAMYWYRQDPGQGLRLIYYSQIVNDFQKGDIAEGYSVSREKKESFPLTVTSAQKNPTAFYLCASKTRTGTHQPQHFGDGTRLSIL.

CDR3 bases: TGTGCCAGCAGCCAAGTTGCTAGCTGGGGTGAGCAGTTCTTC. Protein: CASSQVASWGEQFF. J is TRBJ2-1 and V is TRBV14; perhaps TRBD2 as D (5 bases). Per germline, CDR1 SGHDN and CDR2 FVKESK. This CDR3 has 14 residues. V was clipped by 1 base and J by 9 bases, with 13 bases between them.

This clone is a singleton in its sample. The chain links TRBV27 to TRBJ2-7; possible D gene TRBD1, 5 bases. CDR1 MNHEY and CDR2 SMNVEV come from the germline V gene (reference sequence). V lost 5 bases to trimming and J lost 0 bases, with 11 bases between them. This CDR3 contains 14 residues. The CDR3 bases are TGTGCCAGCAGTCCCGACAGAGGCTCCTACGAGCAGTACTTC. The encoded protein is CASSPDRGSYEQYF.